These T cell receptor beta chains were read from a single sample in a study of beta chain features in type 1 diabetes. Measured with immunoSEQ multiplex PCR; TCRdb has only the in-frame clones, and not every one. The repertoire holds roughly 450,000 clones, with approximately 15% as singletons. The sequencing input was naive CD4+ T cells from blood. The receptors stem from a man aged 25-40 years in good health. The CDR3 runs from the conserved cysteine through the conserved F or W.

V,CDR3
TRBV5-1,CASSLAFGDRGSGYTF
TRBV30,CAWIPQGGYGYTF
TRBV6-5,CASSYGGALTETQYF
TRBV6-5,CASSYFRQANYGYTF
TRBV4-3,CASSPPAGSSGANVLTF
TRBV15,CATSRGGKLFF
TRBV7-2,CASSLGRNTEAFF
TRBV7-2,CASSSNRGTSLGDEQFF
TRBV5-4,CASSSRTGYQETQYF
TRBV6-1,CAISREYQPQHF
TRBV5-4,CASSLDLGLTDTQYF
TRBV29-1,CSVASGFTDTQYF
TRBV30,CAVRRGATNEKLFF
TRBV29-1,CSAKVPRGETQYF
TRBV7-6,CASRQVTGGLQETQYF
TRBV1,CTSSQDFKMLAKNIQYF
TRBV29-1,CSVGKNLNTEAFF
TRBV21-1,CASSRRRARGPYHEQFF
TRBV29-1,CSVDRLVFNEQFF
TRBV9,CASSSGPGGRDTQYF
TRBV30,CAWSLAGGFTGELFF
TRBV5-1,CASSLAGTSGTDTQYF
TRBV7-2,CASSLGFSLSGNTIYF
TRBV4-3,CASSQGPRETQYF
TRBV5-4,CASSFSAGGWETQYF
TRBV18,CASSQTEFTEAFF
TRBV7-2,CASSQPSGTQYF
TRBV7-2,CASSPAVMGGLTDTQYF